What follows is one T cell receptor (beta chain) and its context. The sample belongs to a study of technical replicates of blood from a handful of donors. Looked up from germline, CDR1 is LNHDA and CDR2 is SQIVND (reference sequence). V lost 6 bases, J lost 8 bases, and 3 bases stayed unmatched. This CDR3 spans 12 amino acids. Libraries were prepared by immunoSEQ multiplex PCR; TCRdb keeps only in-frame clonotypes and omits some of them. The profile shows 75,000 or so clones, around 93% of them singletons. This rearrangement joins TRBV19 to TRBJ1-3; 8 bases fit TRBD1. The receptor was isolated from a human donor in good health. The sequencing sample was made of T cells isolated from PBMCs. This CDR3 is CASRQGADTIYF. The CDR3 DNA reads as TGTGCCAGTAGGCAGGGGGCTGACACCATATATTTT. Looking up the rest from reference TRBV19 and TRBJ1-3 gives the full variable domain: DGGITQSPKYLFRKEGQNVTLSCEQNLNHDAMYWYRQDPGQGLRLIYYSQIVNDFQKGDIAEGYSVSREKKESFPLTVTSAQKNPTAFYLCASRQGADTIYFGEGSWLTVV.